This section outlines one TCR beta chain sequence together with its context. What it recognizes is unknown. PCR employed 60 Vbeta and 13 Jbeta primers. Generated by immunoSEQ multiplex PCR, the TCRdb table keeps only in-frame clones and is missing some. The sample yields about 180,000 clones, 65% to 85% seen once. The sample is drawn from a study of cytomegalovirus exposure and HLA in healthy donors. V dropped 2 bases and J dropped 7; count of bases not matched to a gene: 15. Germline CDR1 reads SEHNR; CDR2 reads FQNEAQ (reference sequence). The CDR3 spans 17 residues. General observations from the study: Most subjects had HLA-A and HLA-B alleles reportedly predicted accurately by TCR beta sequences.

Material for sequencing was PBMCs. The receptor's source is a girl aged 10 to 17 in good health and CMV-seropositive. The V and J genes are TRBV7-9 and TRBJ2-5; 8 bases match TRBD2. CDR3 residues: CASSLTKNSGAHRTQYF. The DNA of the CDR3 is TGTGCCAGCAGCTTAACTAAGAATAGCGGGGCCCATCGGACCCAGTACTTC.